The 7 T cell receptor beta chains presented below share a single source sample, sequenced in a study of CD8+ T cells in alopecia areata. cDNA serving as the sequencing template came from extracted, reverse transcribed RNA. Clones were read by immunoSEQ multiplex PCR, and TCRdb kept only the in-frame ones, dropping some. Singletons are absent from the sample, which has approximately 300,000 clones. CD4, CD8alpha, NKG2D, NKG2ACE and other markers were used to sort pooled cutaneous lymph node cells. Input material: CD4+ T cells sorted from a lymph node. The receptors come from a C3H/HeJ mouse with alopecia areata. As its MHC haplotype, the strain has H2-k.

This clone came up a few times. Gene names denote mouse genes. The read comes to an end 4 residues before the CDR3 does, leaving the germline J gene to fill in the end. At the DNA level, this CDR3 is encoded by other sequences in the same sample as well. This chain links TRBV5 with TRBJ2-7; 7 bases match TRBD2. Per the germline V gene, CDR1 is LGHNA and CDR2 is YNLKQL (reference sequence). The CDR3 is 12 residues long. CDR3 DNA, as far as it was read: TGTGCCAGCAGCCCTCTGGGGGAT. This translates into CASSPLGD. The entire CDR3 protein is CASSPLGDEQYF.

Notes on this clone: Germline and genes: mouse. This CDR3 is CASSIGTGGDNYAEQFF. The CDR3 DNA, read in part, is TGTGCCAGCTCTATCGGGACTGGGGGGGATAACTATGCT. V gene TRBV12-1 combines with J gene TRBJ2-1, with 13 bases aligning to TRBD2. The read halts 4 residues ahead of the CDR3 end, with the missing end drawn from the germline J gene. The CDR3 has 17 amino acids. Trimming cost V 3 bases and J 0 bases; bases outside gene matches: 4. Germline lookup yields CDR1 SGHSN and CDR2 HYEKVE. The full variable domain, its missing parts supplied by reference TRBV12-1 and TRBJ2-1, is DSGVVQSPRHIIKEKGGRSVLTCIPISGHSNVVWYQQTLGKELKFLIQHYEKVERDKGFLPSRFSVQQFDDYHSEMNMSALELEDSAMYFCASSIGTGGDNYAEQFFGPGTRLTVL.

This clone has a handful of counts. Mouse germline and gene names are used. The CDR3 end is not reached by the read, which stops 3 residues before it; the germline J gene fills it in. This chain joins TRBV19 and TRBJ1-6, with TRBD1 matching 8 bases. TRBJ1-6 is an ORF; its function is uncertain. This CDR3 is 15 amino acids long. Germline assignment: CDR1 FNHDT and CDR2 SITEND (reference sequence). The trim removed 2 bases at V and 7 bases at J, leaving 5 bases unmatched. The covered CDR3 bases are TGTGCCAGCAGTATTCAGGGGGCGCGAAATTCGCCC. It is translated as CASSIQGARNSP. The whole CDR3 sequence reads CASSIQGARNSPLYF.

Comment on this clone: Gene names follow the mouse nomenclature. Read coverage stops 4 residues before the CDR3 terminus; the germline J gene supplies the remainder. V gene TRBV13-1 combines with J gene TRBJ2-5, with a possible D match to TRBD1 (6 bases). This CDR3 is 14 amino acids long. Per germline, CDR1 NSHNY and CDR2 SYGAGN. Incomplete CDR3 DNA: TGTGCCAGCAGTCCCAGGGGTGGAGGAGAC. Amino acid sequence: CASSPRGGGD. The whole CDR3 sequence is CASSPRGGGDTQYF.

This clone has a handful of counts. Just one base apart from a much larger clone, this may be a read error. Mouse gene names apply. Other DNA sequences in this specimen translate into the identical CDR3. The sequenced part of the CDR3 DNA is TGTGCCAGCAGTGACTGGGGGGGCCAAGAC. It codes for CASSDWGGQD. The full CDR3 sequence reads CASSDWGGQDTQYF. The chain has TRBV13-1 and TRBJ2-5; 9 bases align to TRBD2. Read coverage stops 4 residues before the CDR3 terminus; the germline J gene supplies the remainder. This CDR3 is built from 14 residues. Germline CDR1 is NSHNY and CDR2 is SYGAGN. V shed 2 bases, J shed 2 bases, and the junction held 0 bases outside the gene matches.

Note on this clone: Gene names are mouse gene names. The sequenced fragment ends 4 residues before the CDR3 boundary, so the rest is inferred from the germline J gene. V gene TRBV13-3 combines with J gene TRBJ2-2, with 10 bases aligning to TRBD2. The CDR3 loop spans 17 amino acids. V lost 2 bases and J lost 3; bases outside the gene matches: 7. CDR1 NNHDY and CDR2 SYVADS come from the germline V gene. CDR3 residues: CASSESLGGLDTGQLYF. The DNA read from the CDR3 is TGTGCCAGCAGTGAGAGCCTGGGGGGGCTCGACACCGGG.

This clone was counted a few times. Gene names are mouse gene names. The CDR3 end falls 4 residues outside the read, so it is completed with the germline J gene. The rearrangement links TRBV31 to TRBJ2-5; 9 bases line up with TRBD1. Germline CDR1 is GKSSPN and CDR2 is SITVG. This CDR3 region has 13 residues. V was pared by 5 bases and J by 1 base, with 1 base of the junction left unmatched. The sequenced CDR3 bases are TGTGCCTGGGACAGGGGGGACCAAGAC. Translated: CAWDRGDQD. The entire CDR3 sequence reads CAWDRGDQDTQYF.